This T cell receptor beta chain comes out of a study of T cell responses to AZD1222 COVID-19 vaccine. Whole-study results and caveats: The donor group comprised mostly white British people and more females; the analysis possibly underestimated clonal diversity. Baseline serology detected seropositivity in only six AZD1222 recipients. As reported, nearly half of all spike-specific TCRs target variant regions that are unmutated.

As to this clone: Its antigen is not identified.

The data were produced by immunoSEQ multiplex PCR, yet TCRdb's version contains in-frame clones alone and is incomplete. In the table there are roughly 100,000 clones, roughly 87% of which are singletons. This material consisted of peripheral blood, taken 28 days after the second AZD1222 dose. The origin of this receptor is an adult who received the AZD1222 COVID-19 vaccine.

The chain's CDR3 is CSAGAGANTEAFF. The CDR3 nucleotides read TGCAGCGCTGGCGCAGGGGCTAACACTGAAGCTTTCTTT. This chain links TRBV29-1 with TRBJ1-1; D might be TRBD1 (6 bases). Deletions cut 7 bases from V and 2 bases from J, with 14 bases between. There are 13 residues in the CDR3. Germline CDR1 reads SQVTM; CDR2 reads ANQGSEA.